This is a list of T cell receptor beta chains from one sample in a study of T cell responses to AZD1222 COVID-19 vaccine. Profiling relied on immunoSEQ multiplex PCR, and the TCRdb table lists in-frame clones only, not all of them. This table has some 130,000 clones, 85% to 95% appearing once. The material sequenced was peripheral blood, taken on day 0 of AZD1222 vaccination. The source of these receptors is an adult in good health. Each CDR3 is given with its conserved first and last residue. Each record gives: D gene, clone size, V gene, J gene, CDR3 length, CDR3 protein, CDR3 DNA. The D gene is left open where the match is weak. Clone size, where shown, is once, few, many, or a class for clones that have expanded.

NA,NA,TRBV12-5,TRBJ1-1,13,CASGSRLSTEAFF,TGTGCTAGTGGTTCTAGACTGAGCACTGAAGCTTTCTTT
NA,once,TRBV4-3,TRBJ1-4,17,CASSQDLTGRTNEKLFF,TGCGCCAGCAGCCAAGATCTTACAGGGAGGACTAATGAAAAACTGTTTTTT
NA,NA,TRBV3-1/TRBV3-2,TRBJ1-4,14,CASTPSVENEKLFF,TGTGCCAGCACCCCCTCGGTGGAGAATGAAAAACTGTTTTTT
NA,NA,TRBV2,TRBJ1-5,14,CASSRQISNQPQHF,TGTGCCAGCAGTCGACAGATAAGCAATCAGCCCCAGCATTTT
NA,NA,TRBV3-1/TRBV3-2,TRBJ1-2,14,CASSHEGLRYGYTF,TGTGCCAGCAGCCACGAGGGGCTCCGGTATGGCTACACCTTC
NA,NA,TRBV4-3,TRBJ1-1,16,CASSQERYRMNTEAFF,TGCGCCAGCAGCCAAGAGAGGTATCGTATGAACACTGAAGCTTTCTTT
NA,NA,TRBV2,TRBJ2-6,18,CASSVVRDWGSGANVLTF,TGTGCCAGCAGTGTGGTTAGAGATTGGGGATCTGGGGCCAACGTCCTGACTTTC
NA,NA,TRBV25-1,TRBJ1-2,15,CASSESGNLDYGYTF,TGTGCCAGCAGTGAATCCGGTAACCTGGACTATGGCTACACCTTC
NA,once,TRBV9,TRBJ1-3,16,CASSVTSTGHGNTIYF,TGTGCCAGCAGCGTAACATCAACAGGGCACGGGAACACCATATATTTT
NA,NA,TRBV9,TRBJ2-5,14,CASSVTGTKETQYF,TGTGCCAGCAGCGTTACCGGGACGAAAGAGACCCAGTACTTC
NA,NA,TRBV19,TRBJ1-1,15,CASSIPQILNTEAFF,TGTGCCAGTAGTATCCCACAGATTTTGAACACTGAAGCTTTCTTT
NA,NA,TRBV6-2/TRBV6-3,TRBJ1-3,14,CASSYSASGNTIYF,TGTGCCAGCAGTTACAGTGCCTCTGGAAACACCATATATTTT
NA,once,TRBV15,TRBJ1-5,12,CATSRQNQPQHF,TGTGCCACCAGCAGGCAGAATCAGCCCCAGCATTTT
NA,NA,TRBV7-3,TRBJ1-2,16,CASSSRPQGRSAGYTF,TGTGCCAGCAGCTCCCGCCCACAGGGTAGATCGGCCGGCTACACCTTC
NA,NA,TRBV27,TRBJ1-3,16,CASSRAVTGAGNTIYF,TGTGCCAGCAGCCGGGCGGTGACGGGCGCTGGAAACACCATATATTTT
NA,few,TRBV12-5,TRBJ1-6,16,CASGMSRDRYNSPLHF,TGTGCTAGTGGGATGAGCAGGGACCGCTATAATTCACCCCTCCACTTT
TRBD1,NA,TRBV14,TRBJ1-1,13,CASSQVGGTVAFF,TGTGCCAGCAGCCAAGTTGGCGGGACAGTCGCTTTCTTT
TRBD2,NA,TRBV4-2,TRBJ2-3,16,CASSQSGTSGGDTQYF,TGTGCCAGCAGCCAATCCGGGACTAGCGGGGGCGATACGCAGTATTTT
NA,NA,TRBV30,TRBJ2-1,10,CAWSANEQFF,TGTGCCTGGAGTGCCAATGAGCAGTTCTTC
NA,NA,TRBV15,TRBJ2-5,12,CATTKGVETQYF,TGTGCCACGACAAAGGGGGTAGAGACCCAGTACTTC
NA,NA,TRBV7-8,TRBJ1-1,14,CASSRGLGSTEAFF,TGTGCCAGCAGCCGGGGCCTAGGATCCACTGAAGCTTTCTTT
NA,NA,TRBV9,TRBJ1-2,12,CASSVGTGGYTF,TGTGCCAGCAGCGTAGGAACAGGTGGCTACACCTTC
NA,NA,TRBV28,TRBJ1-2,14,CASSLGVAVYGYTF,TGTGCCAGCAGTTTAGGGGTAGCGGTCTATGGCTACACCTTC
TRBD1,NA,TRBV5-6,TRBJ1-5,11,CASIWRTGGHF,TGTGCCAGCATCTGGAGGACAGGCGGGCATTTT
NA,NA,TRBV7-8,TRBJ1-3,15,CASSLDRSSGNTIYF,TGTGCCAGCAGCTTAGATAGAAGCTCTGGAAACACCATATATTTT
NA,once,TRBV5-1,TRBJ1-1,14,CASSQYGQDTEAFF,TGCGCCAGCAGCCAATACGGGCAAGACACTGAAGCTTTCTTT
TRBD2,NA,TRBV27,TRBJ2-3,16,CASSEFRGGYTDTQYF,TGTGCCAGCAGTGAGTTCCGGGGAGGGTACACAGATACGCAGTATTTT
TRBD1,NA,TRBV15,TRBJ1-1,17,CATSRSTGQGNSFEAFF,TGTGCCACCAGCAGATCCACGGGACAGGGGAACAGCTTTGAAGCTTTCTTT
NA,NA,TRBV15,TRBJ1-2,15,CATSRGQPAVYGYTF,TGTGCCACCAGCAGAGGCCAGCCAGCAGTTTATGGCTACACCTTC
NA,NA,TRBV10-3,TRBJ1-1,13,CAITPAMNTEAFF,TGTGCCATCACGCCAGCGATGAACACTGAAGCTTTCTTT
NA,medium-sized,TRBV4-2,TRBJ1-1,15,CASSQDLEGAAEAFF,TGTGCCAGCAGCCAAGATCTGGAGGGAGCGGCTGAAGCTTTCTTT
TRBD1,NA,TRBV9,TRBJ2-5,15,CASSFRQGLGETQYF,TGTGCCAGCAGCTTCCGACAGGGGCTGGGGGAGACCCAGTACTTC
TRBD2,NA,TRBV7-7,TRBJ2-2,16,CASSRTSGGDTGELFF,TGTGCCAGCAGCCGTACTAGCGGGGGGGATACCGGGGAGCTGTTTTTT
NA,NA,TRBV5-1,TRBJ1-6,14,CASSLEVDAPPLHF,TGCGCCAGCAGCTTGGAGGTGGATGCTCCACCCCTCCACTTT
TRBD2,once,TRBV9,TRBJ2-4,17,CASSAGLAGVPKNIQYF,TGTGCCAGCAGTGCGGGACTAGCGGGAGTACCGAAAAACATTCAGTACTTC
NA,NA,TRBV2,TRBJ2-7,14,CASRPGWAVNEQYF,TGTGCCAGCAGGCCCGGTTGGGCAGTAAACGAGCAGTACTTC
TRBD2,NA,TRBV7-2,TRBJ2-3,15,CASSLGLAATDTQYF,TGTGCCAGCAGCCTGGGACTAGCGGCGACAGATACGCAGTATTTT
NA,NA,TRBV2,TRBJ1-2,12,CASRGTNYGYTF,TGTGCCAGCAGGGGCACCAACTATGGCTACACCTTC
NA,NA,TRBV7-3,TRBJ1-1,13,CASSSGVDTEAFF,TGTGCCAGCAGCTCGGGGGTCGACACTGAAGCTTTCTTT
NA,once,TRBV7-2,TRBJ2-5,10,CASRQETQYF,TGTGCCAGCCGACAAGAGACCCAGTACTTC
TRBD1,once,TRBV4-3,TRBJ2-7,16,CASSQDLGTGANEQYF,TGCGCCAGCAGCCAAGATCTCGGGACAGGGGCCAACGAGCAGTACTTC
NA,NA,TRBV12-3/TRBV12-4,TRBJ1-2,13,CASSLTGSYGYTF,TGTGCCAGCAGTCTCACAGGGAGCTATGGCTACACCTTC
NA,NA,TRBV4-3,TRBJ1-2,15,CASSQETRGIYGYTF,TGCGCCAGCAGCCAAGAAACCCGCGGAATCTATGGCTACACCTTC
NA,NA,TRBV6-4,TRBJ1-1,15,CASSVLPGAGFEAFF,TGTGCCAGCAGTGTTCTCCCCGGGGCAGGCTTTGAAGCTTTCTTT
TRBD1,NA,TRBV6-6,TRBJ1-4,14,CASSRDRAAEKLFF,TGTGCCAGCAGCCGAGACAGGGCGGCTGAAAAACTGTTTTTT
NA,NA,TRBV15,TRBJ1-2,14,CATSRVEGTEGYTF,TGTGCCACCAGCAGAGTGGAGGGAACGGAGGGCTACACCTTC
NA,NA,TRBV6-2/TRBV6-3,TRBJ1-1,15,CASSHDTLANTEAFF,TGTGCCAGCAGCCATGACACGCTTGCGAACACTGAAGCTTTCTTT
TRBD1,NA,TRBV27,TRBJ2-7,16,CASSHPSKTGTHEQYF,TGTGCCAGCAGTCACCCCTCAAAGACAGGGACGCACGAGCAGTACTTC